This T cell receptor beta chain was documented in a study of T cells after yellow fever vaccination. Overall study results and limits: The booster response re-showed most primary clones: 96% CD4, over 80% CD8. Faster peaking, at day 5 versus 15, marked a secondary response that was weaker.

Remarks on this clonotype: What it binds is unknown.

Template switching by 5'RACE produced TCR cDNA, adding a universal primer site and UMIs. MiXCR was run by TCRdb on the 5' RACE reads, yielding one entry per CDR3 protein. The table has about 630,000 distinct CDR3 sequences, roughly an eighth seen once. CDR3 size: 16 residues. Trimming cost V 0 bases and J 6 bases; bases outside gene matches: 8. Germline lookup yields CDR1 MNHEY and CDR2 SVGEGT. This sample comprised PBMCs, obtained on the day of the yellow fever booster vaccination. The receptor comes from a man younger than 40 who received the YFV17D yellow fever vaccine. The rearrangement uses TRBV6-2 or TRBV6-3 and TRBJ2-3; 8 nucleotides line up with TRBD2. The CDR3 coding sequence is TGTGCCAGCAGTTACTCGAGGGCGGGAGGAACGGATACGCAGTATTTT. It encodes CASSYSRAGGTDTQYF.